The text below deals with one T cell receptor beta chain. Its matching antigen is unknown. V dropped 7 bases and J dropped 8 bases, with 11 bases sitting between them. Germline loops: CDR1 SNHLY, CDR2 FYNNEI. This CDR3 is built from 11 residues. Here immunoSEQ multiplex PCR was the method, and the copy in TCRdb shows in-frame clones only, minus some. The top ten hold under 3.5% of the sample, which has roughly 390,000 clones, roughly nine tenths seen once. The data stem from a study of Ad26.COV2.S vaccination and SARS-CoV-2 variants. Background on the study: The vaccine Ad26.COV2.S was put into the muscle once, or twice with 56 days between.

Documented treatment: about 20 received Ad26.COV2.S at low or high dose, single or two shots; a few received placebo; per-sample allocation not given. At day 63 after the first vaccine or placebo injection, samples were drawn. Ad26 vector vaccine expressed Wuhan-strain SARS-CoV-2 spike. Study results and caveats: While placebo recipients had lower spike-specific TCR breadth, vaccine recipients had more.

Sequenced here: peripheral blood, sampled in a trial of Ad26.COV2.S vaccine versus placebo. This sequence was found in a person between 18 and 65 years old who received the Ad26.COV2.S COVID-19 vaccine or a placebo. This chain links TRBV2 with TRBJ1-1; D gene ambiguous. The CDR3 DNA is TGTGCCAGCAAGGAGGTGCTCGAAGCTTTCTTT. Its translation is CASKEVLEAFF.